The following is a T cell receptor beta chain sequence with its context. TCRdb re-called the 5' RACE reads through MiXCR, storing one row per CDR3 protein. In the table there are roughly 45,000 distinct CDR3 sequences, about 20% of which are singletons. This CDR3 has 17 residues. Trimming took off 5 bases at V and 3 bases at J, with 19 bases between the two ends. Germline CDR1 MNHNY, CDR2 SVGAGI (reference sequence). Tregs were sorted as CD4+CD25+CD127-/low cells. The source is a female donor with breast cancer. This chain connects TRBV6-6 to TRBJ1-4; D call uncertain. The sequenced material came from Tregs sorted from blood. The CDR3 is CASSPDRAPEANEKLFF. In DNA, the CDR3 is TGTGCCAGCAGTCCCGATCGGGCCCCTGAAGCTAATGAAAAACTGTTTTTT.